This is a list of T cell receptor beta chains from one sample in a study of cytomegalovirus exposure and HLA in healthy donors. Using immunoSEQ multiplex PCR, the repertoire was profiled, and TCRdb retains in-frame clones only, with some absent. The data include some 160,000 clones; the top ten clones carry 2% to 2.5%. Sequences were obtained from PBMCs. Every receptor here comes from a man younger than 40 in good health and CMV-seronegative. CDR3s include the opening cysteine and the closing phenylalanine or tryptophan. The D gene is left open where the match is weak.

D gene	J gene	V gene	CDR3 protein	CDR3 DNA
-	TRBJ1-1	TRBV28	CASEGGWNTEAFF	TGTGCCAGCGAAGGCGGGTGGAACACTGAAGCTTTCTTT
TRBD1	TRBJ2-3	TRBV6-5	CASSRPGQSTDTQYF	TGTGCCAGCAGCCGGCCGGGACAGTCCACAGATACGCAGTATTTT
-	TRBJ2-1	TRBV19	CASRLGEDSWNEQFF	TGTGCCAGTAGACTCGGGGAAGACTCTTGGAATGAGCAGTTCTTC
TRBD1	TRBJ2-2	TRBV6-4	CASSDSWTGDTGELFF	TGTGCCAGCAGTGACTCTTGGACAGGGGACACCGGGGAGCTGTTTTTT
TRBD1	TRBJ2-2	TRBV19	CASSIRSQGAAEVGELFF	TGTGCCAGTAGTATCCGTTCACAGGGGGCGGCTGAAGTCGGGGAGCTGTTTTTT
TRBD1	TRBJ1-2	TRBV10-2	CASRRDSYGYTF	TGCGCCAGCAGGCGGGACAGTTATGGCTACACCTTC
TRBD1	TRBJ1-2	TRBV25-1	CASSSPGQGGGYTF	TGTGCCAGCAGTTCACCGGGACAGGGGGGCGGCTACACCTTC
TRBD2	TRBJ2-1	TRBV10-2	CASRGGSTLNEQFF	TGCGCCAGCAGGGGCGGGAGCACTCTAAATGAGCAGTTCTTC
TRBD2	TRBJ2-7	TRBV5-1	CASSPEGLVYEQYF	TGCGCCAGCAGCCCCGAGGGACTAGTTTACGAGCAGTACTTC
TRBD2	TRBJ2-5	TRBV15	CATSRETSEETQYF	TGTGCCACCAGCAGAGAAACTAGCGAGGAGACCCAGTACTTC
-	TRBJ2-1	TRBV4-2	CASSQVGIGAGINEQFF	TGTGCCAGCAGCCAAGTTGGGATAGGGGCAGGGATCAATGAGCAGTTCTTC
TRBD1	TRBJ2-7	TRBV29-1	CSAKLRDRGGYEQYF	TGCAGCGCTAAACTCCGGGACAGGGGGGGGTACGAGCAGTACTTC
TRBD1	TRBJ2-3	TRBV28	CASTNPDRGIDTQYF	TGTGCCAGCACCAACCCGGACAGGGGGATAGATACGCAGTATTTT
TRBD1	TRBJ2-7	TRBV5-1	CASSFDGQGPYEQYF	TGCGCCAGCAGCTTTGACGGACAGGGACCCTACGAGCAGTACTTC
-	TRBJ1-2	TRBV11-3	CASSPTPDYGYTF	TGTGCCAGCAGCCCCACTCCCGACTATGGCTACACCTTC
TRBD1	TRBJ1-1	TRBV6-4	CARSPRGTGGLTEAFF	TGTGCCAGAAGCCCCAGAGGGACAGGGGGCCTCACTGAAGCTTTCTTT
-	TRBJ2-1	TRBV4-3	CASSQELVSGRGHEQFF	TGCGCCAGCAGCCAAGAGCTCGTTAGCGGAAGGGGGCATGAGCAGTTCTTC
TRBD2	TRBJ2-7	TRBV4-2	CASSQASDGGGEQYF	TGTGCCAGCAGCCAAGCCAGTGACGGGGGGGGCGAGCAGTACTTC
TRBD1	TRBJ1-2	TRBV28	CASSDSGQGGYGYTF	TGTGCCAGCAGTGACTCCGGACAGGGTGGGTATGGCTACACCTTC
-	TRBJ1-5	TRBV29-1	CSVGWGGNQPQHF	TGCAGCGTTGGATGGGGAGGGAATCAGCCCCAGCATTTT
TRBD1	TRBJ1-5	TRBV19	CASSRRQGESNQPQHF	TGTGCCAGTAGTAGAAGACAGGGGGAGAGCAATCAGCCCCAGCATTTT
-	TRBJ1-5	TRBV7-8	CASRLSPSPSSIEPQHF	TGTGCCAGCAGACTATCTCCGAGCCCTTCATCGATCGAGCCCCAGCATTTT
TRBD2	TRBJ2-3	TRBV14	CASSHLSGRAVDTQYF	TGTGCCAGCAGCCACCTTAGCGGGAGGGCGGTTGATACGCAGTATTTT
TRBD2	TRBJ2-5	TRBV29-1	CSVGLAGAGQETQYF	TGCAGCGTTGGACTAGCGGGAGCAGGGCAAGAGACCCAGTACTTC
TRBD1	TRBJ2-2	TRBV2	CASAGQGVGELFF	TGTGCCAGCGCTGGACAGGGCGTCGGGGAGCTGTTTTTT
TRBD2	TRBJ2-3	TRBV7-2	CASSLVASGGTDTQYF	TGTGCCAGCAGCTTAGTGGCTAGCGGGGGCACAGATACGCAGTATTTT
-	TRBJ1-1	TRBV9	CASSSRGTEAFF	TGTGCCAGCTCTTCCAGGGGTACTGAAGCTTTCTTT
-	TRBJ2-7	TRBV7-2	CASSLSLALGEQYF	TGTGCCAGCAGCCTAAGCCTAGCTCTGGGCGAGCAGTACTTC
-	TRBJ2-7	TRBV6-6	CASSYGQGSYEQYF	TGTGCCAGCAGTTACGGGCAGGGTTCCTACGAGCAGTACTTC
-	TRBJ1-3	TRBV6-5	CASSERFGNTIYF	TGTGCCAGCAGTGAACGGTTCGGAAACACCATATATTTT
TRBD1	TRBJ1-3	TRBV2	CASRAPGQHTGNTIYF	TGTGCCAGCAGGGCACCGGGACAGCATACTGGAAACACCATATATTTT
-	TRBJ2-3	TRBV7-3	CASSSAGTDTQYF	TGTGCCAGCAGTAGTGCGGGAACAGATACGCAGTATTTT
-	TRBJ2-1	TRBV19	CASISGAYNEQFF	TGTGCCAGTATATCGGGGGCCTACAATGAGCAGTTCTTC
TRBD2	TRBJ2-1	TRBV19	CASSPPAGGSYNEQFF	TGTGCCAGTAGTCCCCCAGCGGGAGGTTCCTACAATGAGCAGTTCTTC
-	TRBJ2-1	TRBV5-1	CASSLAPTPQGNEQFF	TGCGCCAGCAGCTTGGCCCCGACCCCGCAGGGCAATGAGCAGTTCTTC
-	TRBJ1-1	TRBV5-1	CASSLVATGMNTEAFF	TGCGCCAGCAGCTTGGTAGCGACTGGGATGAACACTGAAGCTTTCTTT
-	TRBJ1-1	TRBV14	CASSQLSKEDTEAFF	TGTGCCAGCAGCCAACTTTCAAAGGAGGACACTGAAGCTTTCTTT
TRBD2	TRBJ2-1	TRBV27	CASRPRLAGAVEQFF	TGTGCCAGCAGGCCAAGACTAGCGGGAGCGGTTGAGCAGTTCTTC
TRBD1	TRBJ1-5	TRBV4-3	CASSQDRLQPQHF	TGCGCCAGCAGCCAGGACAGGTTGCAGCCCCAGCATTTT
TRBD1	TRBJ2-5	TRBV28	CASSTTGVETQYF	TGTGCCAGCAGTACTACAGGGGTAGAGACCCAGTACTTC
-	TRBJ1-1	TRBV30	CAWSGGGKAFF	TGTGCCTGGAGTGGGGGGGGGAAAGCTTTCTTT
-	TRBJ2-1	TRBV28	CASTRLKLADNEQFF	TGTGCCAGCACCCGCCTAAAGTTAGCGGACAATGAGCAGTTCTTC
-	TRBJ2-1	TRBV30	CALDSSYNEQFF	TGTGCCTTGGACAGTTCGTACAATGAGCAGTTCTTC
-	TRBJ2-3	TRBV27	CASSSRGTDTQYF	TGTGCCAGCAGCTCTCGCGGCACAGATACGCAGTATTTT
-	TRBJ2-7	TRBV7-3	CASSLIPQTGAEQYF	TGTGCCAGCAGCTTAATCCCCCAAACAGGAGCCGAGCAGTACTTC
-	TRBJ1-1	TRBV5-1	CASSLSADMNTEAFF	TGCGCCAGCAGCTTGTCCGCGGATATGAACACTGAAGCTTTCTTT
TRBD1	TRBJ1-2	TRBV4-2	CASSQDVRTGANYGYTF	TGTGCCAGCAGCCAAGATGTACGGACAGGGGCGAACTATGGCTACACCTTC
TRBD2	TRBJ2-5	TRBV5-1	CASGDPGLVGETQYF	TGCGCCAGCGGGGATCCGGGACTAGTCGGCGAGACCCAGTACTTC